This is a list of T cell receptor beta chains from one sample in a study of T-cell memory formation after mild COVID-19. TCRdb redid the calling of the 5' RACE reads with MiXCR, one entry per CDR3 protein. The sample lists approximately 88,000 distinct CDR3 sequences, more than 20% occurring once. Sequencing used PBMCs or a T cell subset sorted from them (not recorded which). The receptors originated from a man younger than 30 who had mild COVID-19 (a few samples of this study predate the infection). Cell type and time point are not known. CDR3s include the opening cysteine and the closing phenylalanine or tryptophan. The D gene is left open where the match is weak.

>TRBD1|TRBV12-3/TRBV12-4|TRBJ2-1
CASRGQGADNEQFF
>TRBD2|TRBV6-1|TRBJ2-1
CASSEALPTSGADNEQFF
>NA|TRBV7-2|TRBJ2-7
CASSFYRDEQYF
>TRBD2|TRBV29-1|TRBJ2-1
CSAGGGSYNEQFF
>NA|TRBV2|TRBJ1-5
CASSVGQPQHF
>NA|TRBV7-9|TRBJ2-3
CASSFVYNRAADTQYF
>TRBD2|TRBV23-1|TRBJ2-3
CASKVAGGTDTQYF
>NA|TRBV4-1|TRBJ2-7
CASSQVRSSYEQYF
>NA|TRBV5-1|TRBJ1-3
CASSSYPGGSGNTIYF
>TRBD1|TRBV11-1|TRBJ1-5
CASSPVRDRGQPQHF
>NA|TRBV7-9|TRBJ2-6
CASSLPGSGANVLTF
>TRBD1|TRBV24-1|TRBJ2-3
CATSDWTGPHSSTDTQYF
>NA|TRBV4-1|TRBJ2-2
CASSQEGLIGELFF
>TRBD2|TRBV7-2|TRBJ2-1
CASSTLAGGLYNEQFF
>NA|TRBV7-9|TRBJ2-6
CASSLVEIGANSGANVLTF
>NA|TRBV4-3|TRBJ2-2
CASSQDARDLNTGELFF
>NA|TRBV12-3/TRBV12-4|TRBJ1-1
CASSLGAFF
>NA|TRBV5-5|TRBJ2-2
CASRYTGSGELFF
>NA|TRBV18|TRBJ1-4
CASSPKAAADATNEKLFF
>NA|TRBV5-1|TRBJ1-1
CASSLKGEGTEAFF
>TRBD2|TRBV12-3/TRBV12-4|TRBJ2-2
CASSFFGQGSTSGGQTGELFF
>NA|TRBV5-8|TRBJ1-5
CASSPYGGYQPQHF
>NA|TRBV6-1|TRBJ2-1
CASSELPNNEQFF
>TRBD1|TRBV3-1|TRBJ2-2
CASSQEWGQGPTGELFF